These T cell receptor beta chains were read from a single sample in a study of STAT5B mutations in CD4+ large granular lymphocyte leukemia. This table comes from immunoSEQ multiplex PCR, and its TCRdb copy is limited to in-frame clones, with some not included. The sample yields about 30,000 clones, roughly 77% seen once. The sample taken for sequencing was CD4+ T cells from blood buffy coats. Source of these receptors: a human donor in good health. Each CDR3 is given with its conserved first and last residue. D genes are given only for firm matches. Clone size, where shown, is once, few, many, or a class for clones that have expanded.

size: once; V: TRBV30; J: TRBJ1-2; D: .; DNA: TGTGCCTGGACCAGAACCACATCTGGCTACACCTTC; CDR3: CAWTRTTSGYTF
size: .; V: TRBV27; J: TRBJ2-3; D: .; DNA: TGTGCCAGCAGTTTTGGCCAGTCTAGCACAGATACGCAGTATTTT; CDR3: CASSFGQSSTDTQYF
size: .; V: TRBV6-5; J: TRBJ1-6; D: TRBD1; DNA: TGTGCCAGCAGTTACTCGACAGGGCGAGGGGATTCACCCCTCCACTTT; CDR3: CASSYSTGRGDSPLHF
size: .; V: TRBV25-1; J: TRBJ2-5; D: .; DNA: TGTGCCAGCAGTCTACCAGGGGTAGAGACCCAGTACTTC; CDR3: CASSLPGVETQYF
size: .; V: TRBV19; J: TRBJ1-6; D: .; DNA: TGTGCCAGTAGCCTGCTGGTTTCCGATGCCTATAATTCACCCCTCCACTTT; CDR3: CASSLLVSDAYNSPLHF
size: .; V: TRBV5-5; J: TRBJ1-5; D: TRBD1; DNA: TGTGCCAGCAGCACACAGGGGAATAGCAATCAGCCCCAGCATTTT; CDR3: CASSTQGNSNQPQHF
size: .; V: TRBV19; J: TRBJ2-1; D: .; DNA: TGTGCCAGTAGTATAGATCTAGGGAATGAGCAGTTCTTC; CDR3: CASSIDLGNEQFF
size: .; V: TRBV18; J: TRBJ1-3; D: .; DNA: TGTGCCAGCTCACCGGGGCAGGGTGACACCATATATTTT; CDR3: CASSPGQGDTIYF
size: once; V: TRBV4-3; J: TRBJ2-5; D: .; DNA: TGCGCCAGCAGCCAAATGCCGGGAGCACTAGAGACCCAGTACTTC; CDR3: CASSQMPGALETQYF
size: .; V: TRBV14; J: TRBJ2-3; D: .; DNA: TGTGCCAGCAGCCCCCCTTTGGGTTTAGGAACAGATACGCAGTATTTT; CDR3: CASSPPLGLGTDTQYF
size: .; V: TRBV9; J: TRBJ1-1; D: TRBD1; DNA: TGTGCCAGCAGCGTAGCTACATCAGGGGGCACTGAAGCTTTCTTT; CDR3: CASSVATSGGTEAFF
size: few; V: TRBV4-3; J: TRBJ1-6; D: .; DNA: TGCGCCAGCAGCCTCCTAGGAGTGGACCCAACAATCCACTTT; CDR3: CASSLLGVDPTIHF
size: once; V: TRBV4-3; J: TRBJ1-2; D: TRBD1; DNA: TGCGCCAGCAGCCGGACAGGGGTTGGCTATGGCTACACCTTC; CDR3: CASSRTGVGYGYTF
size: .; V: TRBV5-1; J: TRBJ2-1; D: .; DNA: TGCGCCAGCAGCTTGGTAGGAGGGGGGACGTATGAGCAGTTCTTC; CDR3: CASSLVGGGTYEQFF
size: .; V: TRBV4-3; J: TRBJ2-6; D: .; DNA: TGCGCCAGCAGCCAAGATCTGGCATCTGGGGCCAACGTCCTGACTTTC; CDR3: CASSQDLASGANVLTF
size: .; V: TRBV9; J: TRBJ2-5; D: .; DNA: TGTGCCAGCAGCTCCGACTGGACCGGGGCCCAGTACTTC; CDR3: CASSSDWTGAQYF
size: .; V: TRBV28; J: TRBJ1-2; D: .; DNA: TGTGCCAGCAGTTTGATGGGTCCCAGGGATTATGGCTACACCTTC; CDR3: CASSLMGPRDYGYTF
size: .; V: TRBV7-6; J: TRBJ2-3; D: TRBD1; DNA: TGTGCCAGCAGCTCCGGGACAGGGTATTCAGATACGCAGTATTTT; CDR3: CASSSGTGYSDTQYF
size: .; V: TRBV30; J: TRBJ1-1; D: TRBD1; DNA: TGTGCCGGGACCCGGGACAGCCGTTTCGAAGACACTGAAGCTTTCTTT; CDR3: CAGTRDSRFEDTEAFF
size: few; V: TRBV5-1; J: TRBJ2-7; D: TRBD2; DNA: TGCGCCAGCAGCTTGTGGGAGGCTACTAGCGGGAGGACCTACGAGCAGTACTTC; CDR3: CASSLWEATSGRTYEQYF
size: .; V: TRBV12-5; J: TRBJ1-2; D: TRBD1; DNA: TGTGCTAGTGGTTTGGTACTGGACAGGGGCGTGAATGGCTACACCTTC; CDR3: CASGLVLDRGVNGYTF
size: .; V: TRBV9; J: TRBJ1-4; D: TRBD1; DNA: TGTGCCAGCAGCGTAGGGGGACAGGGGGCTCAGGAAAAACTGTTTTTT; CDR3: CASSVGGQGAQEKLFF
size: .; V: TRBV19; J: TRBJ2-3; D: TRBD2; DNA: TGTGCCAGTAGAGGGAGCGGGAGGGCCTTCACAGATACGCAGTATTTT; CDR3: CASRGSGRAFTDTQYF
size: .; V: TRBV15; J: TRBJ2-3; D: .; DNA: TGTGCCACCAGCAGAGACCTCCTAGCCATGAGTTTCGATACGCAGTATTTT; CDR3: CATSRDLLAMSFDTQYF
size: once; V: TRBV27; J: TRBJ2-5; D: .; DNA: TGTGCCAGTACGACAGGCAGTCAAGAGACCCAGTACTTC; CDR3: CASTTGSQETQYF
size: .; V: TRBV14; J: TRBJ2-1; D: TRBD2; DNA: TGTGCCAGCAGTCAGAGACCGGGACTAGCGGGAGCACGGGAGCAGTTCTTC; CDR3: CASSQRPGLAGAREQFF
size: .; V: TRBV10-3; J: TRBJ1-1; D: .; DNA: TGTGCCATCAGTGAGTCGGGAGTGGCCTTGAACACTGAAGCTTTCTTT; CDR3: CAISESGVALNTEAFF
size: .; V: TRBV4-1; J: TRBJ2-3; D: TRBD2; DNA: TGCGCCAGCAGCCAAGGTTTAGCGGGGGGCACAGATACGCAGTATTTT; CDR3: CASSQGLAGGTDTQYF
size: .; V: TRBV5-1; J: TRBJ1-1; D: .; DNA: TGCGCCAGCAGCTTGGAAGGCTCCGTGCACGCTGAAGCTTTCTTT; CDR3: CASSLEGSVHAEAFF